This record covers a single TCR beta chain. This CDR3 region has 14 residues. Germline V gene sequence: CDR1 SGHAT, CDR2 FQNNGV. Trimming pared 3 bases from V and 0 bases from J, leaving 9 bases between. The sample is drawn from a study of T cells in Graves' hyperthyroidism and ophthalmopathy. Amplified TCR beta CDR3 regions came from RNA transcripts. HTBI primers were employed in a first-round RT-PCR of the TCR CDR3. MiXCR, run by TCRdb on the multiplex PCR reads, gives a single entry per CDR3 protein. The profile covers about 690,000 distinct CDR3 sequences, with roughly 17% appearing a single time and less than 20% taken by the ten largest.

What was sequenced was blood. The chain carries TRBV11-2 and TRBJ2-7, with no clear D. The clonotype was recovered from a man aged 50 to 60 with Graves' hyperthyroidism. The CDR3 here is CASSLLKGSYEQYF. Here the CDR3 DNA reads TGTGCCAGCAGCTTGCTAAAGGGCTCCTACGAGCAGTACTTC.